This T cell receptor beta chain is from a study of cytomegalovirus exposure and HLA in healthy donors. The study's findings and limits: Many donors carried some public TCRs, although rarity characterized most TCR sequences. There were a few CMV-associated chains whose specificity for CMV antigens was confirmed in vitro.

In germline, CDR1 is MGHRA, CDR2 YSYEKL. Trimming took 2 bases from V and 0 from J, leaving 14 bases between them. This CDR3 has 16 residues. In regard to this clone: Antigen: not known.

Using immunoSEQ multiplex PCR, the repertoire was profiled, and TCRdb retains in-frame clones only, with some absent. Found here are 250,000 to 400,000 clones, roughly 90% of them singletons; the top ten hold approximately 1.2%. This chain uses TRBV4-1 with TRBJ2-7; tentatively, D is TRBD2 (6 bases). This TCR came from a woman younger than 45 in good health and CMV-seropositive. Sequencing was done on a sample of PBMCs. Here the CDR3 reads CASSQLLAFSSYEQYF. The CDR3 coding sequence is TGCGCCAGCAGCCAACTACTAGCTTTTAGCTCCTACGAGCAGTACTTC.